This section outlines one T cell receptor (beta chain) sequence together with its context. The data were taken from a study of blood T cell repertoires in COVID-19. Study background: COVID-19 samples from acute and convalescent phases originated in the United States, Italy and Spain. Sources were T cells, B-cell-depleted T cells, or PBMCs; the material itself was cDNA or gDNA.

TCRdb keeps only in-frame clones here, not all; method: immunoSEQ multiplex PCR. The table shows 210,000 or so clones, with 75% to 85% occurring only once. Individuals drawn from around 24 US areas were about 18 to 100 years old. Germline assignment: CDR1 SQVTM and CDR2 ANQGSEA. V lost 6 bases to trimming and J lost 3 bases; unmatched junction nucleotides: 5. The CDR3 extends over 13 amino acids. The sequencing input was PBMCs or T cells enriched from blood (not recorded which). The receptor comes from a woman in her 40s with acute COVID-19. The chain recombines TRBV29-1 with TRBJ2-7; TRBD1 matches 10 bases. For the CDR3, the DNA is TGCAGCGTGGGGACAGGGGAAGGCTACGAGCAGTACTTC. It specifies CSVGTGEGYEQYF.